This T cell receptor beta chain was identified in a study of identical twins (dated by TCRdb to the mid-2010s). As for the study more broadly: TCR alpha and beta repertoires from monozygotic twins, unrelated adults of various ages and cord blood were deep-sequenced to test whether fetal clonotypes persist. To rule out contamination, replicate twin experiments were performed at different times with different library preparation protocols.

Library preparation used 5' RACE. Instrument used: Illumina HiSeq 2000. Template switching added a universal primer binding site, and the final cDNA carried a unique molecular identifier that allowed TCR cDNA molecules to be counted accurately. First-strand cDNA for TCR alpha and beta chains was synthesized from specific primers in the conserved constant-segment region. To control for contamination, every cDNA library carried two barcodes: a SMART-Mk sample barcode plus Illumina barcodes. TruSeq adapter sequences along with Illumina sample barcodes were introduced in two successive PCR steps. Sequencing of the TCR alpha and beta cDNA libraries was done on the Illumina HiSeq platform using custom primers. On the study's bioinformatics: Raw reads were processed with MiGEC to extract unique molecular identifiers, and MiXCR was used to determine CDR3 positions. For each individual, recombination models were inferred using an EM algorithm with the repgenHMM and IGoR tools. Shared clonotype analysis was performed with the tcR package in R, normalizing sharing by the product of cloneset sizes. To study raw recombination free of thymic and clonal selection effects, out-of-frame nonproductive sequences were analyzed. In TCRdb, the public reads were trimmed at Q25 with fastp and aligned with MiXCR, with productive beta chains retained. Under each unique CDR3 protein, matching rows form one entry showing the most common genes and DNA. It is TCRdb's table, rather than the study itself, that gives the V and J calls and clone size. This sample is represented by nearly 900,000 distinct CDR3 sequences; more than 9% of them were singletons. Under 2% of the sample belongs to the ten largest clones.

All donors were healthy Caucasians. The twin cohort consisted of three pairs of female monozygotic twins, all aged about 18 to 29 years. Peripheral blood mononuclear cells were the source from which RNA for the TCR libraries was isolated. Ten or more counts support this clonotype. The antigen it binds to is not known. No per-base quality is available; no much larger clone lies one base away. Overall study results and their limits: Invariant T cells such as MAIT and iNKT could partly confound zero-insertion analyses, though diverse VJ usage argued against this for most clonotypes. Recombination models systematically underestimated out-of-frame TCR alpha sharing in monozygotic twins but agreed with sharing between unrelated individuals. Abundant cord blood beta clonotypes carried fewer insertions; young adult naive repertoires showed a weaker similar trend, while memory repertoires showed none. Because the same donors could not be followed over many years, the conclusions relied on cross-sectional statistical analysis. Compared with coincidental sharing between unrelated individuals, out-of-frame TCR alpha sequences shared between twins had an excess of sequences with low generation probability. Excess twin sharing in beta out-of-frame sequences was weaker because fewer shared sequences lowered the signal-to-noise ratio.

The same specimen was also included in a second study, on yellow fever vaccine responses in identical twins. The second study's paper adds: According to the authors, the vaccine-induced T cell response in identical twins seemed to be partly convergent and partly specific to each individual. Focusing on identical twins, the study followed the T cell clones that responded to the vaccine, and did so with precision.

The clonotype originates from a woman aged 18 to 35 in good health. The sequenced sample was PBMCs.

The nucleotides are TGTGCCAGCAGCTCGGGACTAGCGGAATACAATGAGCAGTTCTTC. This yields the protein CASSSGLAEYNEQFF. The rearranged chain carries TRBV5-6 and TRBJ2-1; TRBD2 agrees with 11 junctional bases. CDR1 SGHDT and CDR2 YYEEEE were looked up in the germline V gene. The CDR3 covers 15 residues, taking in both the cysteine and the phenylalanine. Left in the record is the CDR3 DNA by itself, 45 bases read in frame from the first base. The junction shows trimming of 3 bases on V and 4 bases on J, and the gene matches do not reach 3 bases of it.